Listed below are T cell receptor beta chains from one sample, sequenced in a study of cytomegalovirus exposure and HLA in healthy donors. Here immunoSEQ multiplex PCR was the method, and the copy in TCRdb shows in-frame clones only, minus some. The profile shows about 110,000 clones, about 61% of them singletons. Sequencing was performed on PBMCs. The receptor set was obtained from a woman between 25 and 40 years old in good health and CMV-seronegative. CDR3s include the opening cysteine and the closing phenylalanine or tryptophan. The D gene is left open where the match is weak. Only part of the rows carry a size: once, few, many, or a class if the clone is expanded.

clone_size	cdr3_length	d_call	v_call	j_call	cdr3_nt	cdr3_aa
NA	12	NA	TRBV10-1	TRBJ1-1	TGCGCCACCCCGAGGCGGAGCACTGAAGCTTTCTTT	CATPRRSTEAFF
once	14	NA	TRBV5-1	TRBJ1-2	TGCGCCAGCAGCTTGGACGGGAGACGCTATGGCTACACCTTC	CASSLDGRRYGYTF
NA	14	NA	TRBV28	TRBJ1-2	TGTGCCAGCAGTCAAACAAACTTTCCAGGGGGCTACACCTTC	CASSQTNFPGGYTF
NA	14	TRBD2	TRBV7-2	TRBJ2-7	TGTGCCAGCAGCTTAAGTAGCGGGATTTACGAGCAGTACTTC	CASSLSSGIYEQYF
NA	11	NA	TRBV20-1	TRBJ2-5	TGCAGTGCTAGCAGGGAAGAGACCCAGTACTTC	CSASREETQYF
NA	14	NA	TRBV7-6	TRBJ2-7	TGTGCCAGCAGCTTAGGACGGGGGACGGACGAGCAGTACTTC	CASSLGRGTDEQYF
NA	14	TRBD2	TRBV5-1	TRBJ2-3	TGCGCCAGCAGCATTAGCGGGAAGGCAGATACGCAGTATTTT	CASSISGKADTQYF
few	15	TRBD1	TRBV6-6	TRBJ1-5	TGTGCCAGCAGTTACCACCGACAGGGCGATCAGCCCCAGCATTTT	CASSYHRQGDQPQHF
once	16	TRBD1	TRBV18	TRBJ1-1	TGTGCCAGCTCACCGACCGGGACAGGCGGGGGCACTGAAGCTTTCTTT	CASSPTGTGGGTEAFF
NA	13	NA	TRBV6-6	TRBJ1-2	TGTGCCAGCAGCTTAATTACAGCTAGCGGCTACACCTTC	CASSLITASGYTF
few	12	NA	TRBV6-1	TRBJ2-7	TGTGCCAGCAATACAGGGATACACGAGCAGTACTTC	CASNTGIHEQYF
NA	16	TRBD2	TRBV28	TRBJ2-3	TGTGCCAGCAGCCCCGGGGGGGGAACCAGTCTAGATACGCAGTATTTT	CASSPGGGTSLDTQYF
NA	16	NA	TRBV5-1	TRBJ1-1	TGCGCCAGCAGCTTGGGTGACACAGCCCCGACCACTGAAGCTTTCTTT	CASSLGDTAPTTEAFF
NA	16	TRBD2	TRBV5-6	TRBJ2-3	TGTGCCAGCAGCTTGGATTCACTAGCGGACACAGATACGCAGTATTTT	CASSLDSLADTDTQYF
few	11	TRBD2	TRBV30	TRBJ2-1	TGTGCCTCAGGACTAGGCGGTGAGCAGTTCTTC	CASGLGGEQFF
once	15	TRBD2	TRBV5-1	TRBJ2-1	TGCGCCAGCAGCTTGGTCAGCGGGAGTTACAATGAGCAGTTCTTC	CASSLVSGSYNEQFF
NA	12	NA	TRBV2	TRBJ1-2	TGTGCCAGCAGCCGGCCCGGGGAAGGCTACACCTTC	CASSRPGEGYTF
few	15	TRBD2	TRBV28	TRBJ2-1	TGTGCCAGCAGTTTAGCGGGAGGGATCTACAATGAGCAGTTCTTC	CASSLAGGIYNEQFF
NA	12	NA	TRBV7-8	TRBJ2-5	TGTGCCAGCAGCTCTAGGGGAGAGACCCAGTACTTC	CASSSRGETQYF
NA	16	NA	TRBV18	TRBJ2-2	TGTGCCAGCTCACCAGGCGGGGGCTCGAACACCGGGGAGCTGTTTTTT	CASSPGGGSNTGELFF
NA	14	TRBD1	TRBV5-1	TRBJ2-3	TGCGCCAGCAGGGCCGGGACAGGGACAGATACGCAGTATTTT	CASRAGTGTDTQYF
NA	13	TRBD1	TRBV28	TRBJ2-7	TGTGCCAGCAGTAGACAGGGAGCGCACGAGCAGTACTTC	CASSRQGAHEQYF
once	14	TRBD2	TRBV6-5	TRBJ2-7	TGTGCCAGCAGGGGAGCTAGCGGGACACACGAGCAGTACTTC	CASRGASGTHEQYF
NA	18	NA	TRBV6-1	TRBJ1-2	TGTGCCAGCAGTGAAGCGGCCTCAAGGGGGGGCTGGAGTTATGGCTACACCTTC	CASSEAASRGGWSYGYTF
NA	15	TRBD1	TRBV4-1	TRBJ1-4	TGCGCCAGCAGCCCGCCGGGACAGGGGAACCAAAAACTGTTTTTT	CASSPPGQGNQKLFF
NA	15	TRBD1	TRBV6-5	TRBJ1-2	TGTGCCAGCAGTTACTCGGGACAGGGAAACTATGGCTACACCTTC	CASSYSGQGNYGYTF
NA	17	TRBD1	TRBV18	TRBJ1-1	TGTGCCAGCTCACCACCCGGCAGGGGGTCCATGAACACTGAAGCTTTCTTT	CASSPPGRGSMNTEAFF
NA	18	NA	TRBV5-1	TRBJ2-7	TGCGCCAGCAGCTTGGTTGGCGGTCTAAAGACCCAAGTCTACGAGCAGTACTTC	CASSLVGGLKTQVYEQYF
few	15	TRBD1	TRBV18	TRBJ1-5	TGTGCCAGCTCGGACTACAGGGGAGGCAATCAGCCCCAGCATTTT	CASSDYRGGNQPQHF
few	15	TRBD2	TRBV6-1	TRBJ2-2	TGTGCCAGCAGTGAAGCTAGCGGGAGCACCGGGGAGCTGTTTTTT	CASSEASGSTGELFF
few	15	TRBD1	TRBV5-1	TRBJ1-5	TGCGCCAGCAGCACCGGGACAGGGGGGAATCAGCCCCAGCATTTT	CASSTGTGGNQPQHF
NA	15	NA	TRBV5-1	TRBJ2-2	TGCGCCAGCAGACCGGAATCGGGGAACACCGGGGAGCTGTTTTTT	CASRPESGNTGELFF
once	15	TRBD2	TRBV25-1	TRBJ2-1	TGTGCCAGCAGTGCCGGGACTAGCGCTCTCAATGAGCAGTTCTTC	CASSAGTSALNEQFF
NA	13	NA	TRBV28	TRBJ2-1	TGTGCCAGCAGTCCGACGGAGGGTAATGAGCAGTTCTTC	CASSPTEGNEQFF
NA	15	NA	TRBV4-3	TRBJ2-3	TGCGCCAGCAGCCCGACTAGTTATGGCACAGATACGCAGTATTTT	CASSPTSYGTDTQYF
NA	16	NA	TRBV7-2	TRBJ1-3	TGTGCCAGCAGCTTAGTAGGCAGGGTGGGAGGAAACACCATATATTTT	CASSLVGRVGGNTIYF
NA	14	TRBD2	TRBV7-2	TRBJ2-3	TGTGCCAGCCGCTACGGGGGGAGCACAGATACGCAGTATTTT	CASRYGGSTDTQYF
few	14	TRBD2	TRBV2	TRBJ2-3	TGTGCCAGCAGTGGGACTAGTGGTACAGATACGCAGTATTTT	CASSGTSGTDTQYF
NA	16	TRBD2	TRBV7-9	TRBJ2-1	TGTGCCAGCAGCCCTGGACTAGTCGGTTTTGGCGATGAGCAGTTCTTC	CASSPGLVGFGDEQFF